Listed below are T cell receptor delta chains from one sample, sequenced in a study of Vδ1+ human thymocytes. TCRdb processed the multiplex PCR reads again with the CATT caller. Of tens of thousands of delta-chain clones listed, 25% to 30% were seen once; the top ten hold 1.5% to 2%. Material: Vdelta1+ gamma-delta thymocytes from the thymus. These receptors were taken from a boy in the first two years of life who had congenital heart surgery. Each CDR3 is given without its conserved first and last residue. The order of the fields is J gene, CDR3 length, V gene, CDR3 protein.

J gene: TRDJ1; CDR3 length: 12; V gene: TRDV1; CDR3 protein: ALGVRVQNDKLI
J gene: TRDJ1; CDR3 length: 21; V gene: TRDV1; CDR3 protein: ALGTSFLRTGGLGGVYTDKLI
J gene: TRDJ1; CDR3 length: 20; V gene: TRDV1; CDR3 protein: ALGEPHLPVTGIQLYTDKLI
J gene: TRDJ1; CDR3 length: 15; V gene: TRDV1; CDR3 protein: ALGETLPRALYGKLI
J gene: TRDJ1; CDR3 length: 16; V gene: TRDV1; CDR3 protein: ALGVIRIHPPPVHKLI
J gene: TRDJ1; CDR3 length: 15; V gene: TRDV1; CDR3 protein: ALGEGSLASGGVWFI
J gene: TRDJ1; CDR3 length: 23; V gene: TRDV1; CDR3 protein: ALGNRTRVTPTPYWGIRHTDKLI
J gene: TRDJ1; CDR3 length: 18; V gene: TRDV1; CDR3 protein: ALGELLSMLRGPYTDKLI
J gene: TRDJ1; CDR3 length: 17; V gene: TRDV1; CDR3 protein: ALGETSAWGILGGDKLI
J gene: TRDJ1; CDR3 length: 19; V gene: TRDV1; CDR3 protein: ALGVSYWGIRGSRGTDKLI
J gene: TRDJ1; CDR3 length: 12; V gene: TRDV1; CDR3 protein: ALGGDGVSDKLI
J gene: TRDJ1; CDR3 length: 18; V gene: TRDV1; CDR3 protein: ALGSQLPTRTGGNTQGLI
J gene: TRDJ1; CDR3 length: 20; V gene: TRDV1; CDR3 protein: ALGEIGGPYGDTRRYTDKLI
J gene: TRDJ1; CDR3 length: 15; V gene: TRDV1; CDR3 protein: ALGGPRLIEATDKLI
J gene: TRDJ1; CDR3 length: 16; V gene: TRDV1; CDR3 protein: ALGALPTLGGYTDKLI
J gene: TRDJ1; CDR3 length: 15; V gene: TRDV1; CDR3 protein: ALGEGQEAVYTDKLI
J gene: TRDJ1; CDR3 length: 14; V gene: TRDV1; CDR3 protein: ALGEGHCGDTDKLI
J gene: TRDJ1; CDR3 length: 16; V gene: TRDV1; CDR3 protein: ALGERGPYRGIQDKLI
J gene: TRDJ1; CDR3 length: 18; V gene: TRDV1; CDR3 protein: ALGDASGDTGIAYTDKLI
J gene: TRDJ1; CDR3 length: 21; V gene: TRDV1; CDR3 protein: ALGEFKKPKAILPIRYTDKLI
J gene: TRDJ1; CDR3 length: 14; V gene: TRDV1; CDR3 protein: ALGDWDLGDTDKLI
J gene: TRDJ1; CDR3 length: 17; V gene: TRDV1; CDR3 protein: ALGYPSLLGDRYTDKLI
J gene: TRDJ1; CDR3 length: 21; V gene: TRDV1; CDR3 protein: ALGENRYNPPSSCTGGESKLI
J gene: TRDJ1; CDR3 length: 19; V gene: TRDV1; CDR3 protein: ALGAPAFLLVGFSNTDKLI
J gene: TRDJ1; CDR3 length: 22; V gene: TRDV1; CDR3 protein: ALGELGLPTGHALLGDTTDKLI
J gene: TRDJ1; CDR3 length: 22; V gene: TRDV1; CDR3 protein: ALGELGSVYSGIPASSYTDKLI
J gene: TRDJ1; CDR3 length: 17; V gene: TRDV1; CDR3 protein: ALGGPAFLRGIPTDKLI
J gene: TRDJ1; CDR3 length: 11; V gene: TRDV1; CDR3 protein: ALGELGSDKLI
J gene: TRDJ1; CDR3 length: 22; V gene: TRDV1; CDR3 protein: ALGELRKAFKAGGLIRGTDKLI
J gene: TRDJ1; CDR3 length: 19; V gene: TRDV1; CDR3 protein: ALGAVLPTAGGYISSDKLI
J gene: TRDJ1; CDR3 length: 12; V gene: TRDV1; CDR3 protein: ALHHYVGFDKLI
J gene: TRDJ1; CDR3 length: 22; V gene: TRDV1; CDR3 protein: ALGELDRSLVLLGDTPYTDKLI
J gene: TRDJ1; CDR3 length: 15; V gene: TRDV1; CDR3 protein: ALGELYQGVYTDKLI
J gene: TRDJ1; CDR3 length: 16; V gene: TRDV1; CDR3 protein: ALGEPLYWGLGSHKLI
J gene: TRDJ1; CDR3 length: 17; V gene: TRDV1; CDR3 protein: ALGELFPLLLGDLGQLI
J gene: TRDJ1; CDR3 length: 14; V gene: TRDV1; CDR3 protein: ALGELGIRDTDKLI
J gene: TRDJ1; CDR3 length: 16; V gene: TRDV1; CDR3 protein: ALGELVWHPGYTDKLI
J gene: TRDJ1; CDR3 length: 16; V gene: TRDV1; CDR3 protein: ALGESYSRGYAGDKLI
J gene: TRDJ1; CDR3 length: 16; V gene: TRDV1; CDR3 protein: ALGESGGTGTYTDKLI
J gene: TRDJ1; CDR3 length: 14; V gene: TRDV1; CDR3 protein: ALGANSVLDTDKLI
J gene: TRDJ1; CDR3 length: 20; V gene: TRDV1; CDR3 protein: ALGEPLAFLRSSGGVSDKLI
J gene: TRDJ1; CDR3 length: 13; V gene: TRDV1; CDR3 protein: ALGAEPDLRLKLI
J gene: TRDJ1; CDR3 length: 17; V gene: TRDV1; CDR3 protein: ALGEPHPTGISYTDNLI
J gene: TRDJ2; CDR3 length: 14; V gene: TRDV1; CDR3 protein: ALGETTQASTAQLF
J gene: TRDJ1; CDR3 length: 19; V gene: TRDV1; CDR3 protein: ALGERGGFRLGILRGDKLI
J gene: TRDJ1; CDR3 length: 18; V gene: TRDV1; CDR3 protein: ALGELKAFLRPGGADKLI
J gene: TRDJ1; CDR3 length: 15; V gene: TRDV1; CDR3 protein: ALGEARGVLETDKLI
J gene: TRDJ1; CDR3 length: 19; V gene: TRDV1; CDR3 protein: ALGEPPPPGWGRRYTDKLI
J gene: TRDJ1; CDR3 length: 15; V gene: TRDV1; CDR3 protein: ALGVHPLGDTSDKLI
J gene: TRDJ1; CDR3 length: 22; V gene: TRDV1; CDR3 protein: ALGGPSKGTPGGYAARSSGKLI